These T cell receptor beta chains were read from a single sample in a study of blood T cell repertoires in COVID-19. Measured with immunoSEQ multiplex PCR; TCRdb has only the in-frame clones, and not every one. The sample yields tens of thousands of clones, over 75% seen once. Material for sequencing was peripheral blood. The receptor set was obtained from an elderly man with acute or convalescent COVID-19. CDR3s include the opening cysteine and the closing phenylalanine or tryptophan. A D gene is named only where the DNA matches it firmly. Size is omitted from some rows. Given values are once, few, many or a class for expanded clones.

v_gene	d_gene	j_gene	abundance	CDR3aa	CDR3nt
TRBV25-1	-	TRBJ2-3	-	CASSVTDTDTQYF	TGTGCCAGCAGTGTCACAGACACAGATACGCAGTATTTT
TRBV10-3	-	TRBJ1-6	-	CAITSGRDNSPLHF	TGTGCCATCACCAGCGGCAGAGATAATTCACCCCTCCACTTT
TRBV12-3/TRBV12-4	-	TRBJ2-4	-	CASSRTERNIQYF	TGTGCCAGCAGCCGGACAGAGAGAAACATTCAGTACTTC
TRBV7-2	-	TRBJ2-2	-	CASSLVAVTGEPFF	TGTGCCAGCAGCTTAGTGGCGGTCACCGGGGAGCCGTTTTTT
TRBV19	-	TRBJ2-1	-	CASSALTTLSANEQFF	TGTGCCAGTAGTGCTCTTACTACTTTATCGGCCAATGAGCAGTTCTTC
TRBV28	-	TRBJ2-1	few	CASSFRGNEQFF	TGTGCCAGCAGTTTCCGAGGCAATGAGCAGTTCTTC
TRBV5-1	TRBD2	TRBJ2-2	-	CASLGLAGNTGELFF	TGCGCCAGCTTGGGGCTAGCGGGCAACACCGGGGAGCTGTTTTTT
TRBV15	-	TRBJ2-1	-	CATSRDTWAEQFF	TGTGCCACCAGCAGAGATACGTGGGCTGAGCAGTTCTTC
TRBV6-5	-	TRBJ1-2	few	CASSPQGYGYTF	TGTGCCAGCAGTCCACAGGGTTATGGCTACACCTTC
TRBV24-1	-	TRBJ2-3	-	CATSESRRGGADTQYF	TGTGCCACCAGTGAATCCCGCAGGGGAGGGGCAGATACGCAGTATTTT
TRBV19	TRBD1	TRBJ2-1	once	CASSKTQGASYNEQFF	TGTGCCAGTAGTAAAACACAGGGGGCCTCCTACAATGAGCAGTTCTTC
TRBV6-1	-	TRBJ1-1	-	CASSERGTAEAFF	TGTGCCAGCAGTGAAAGGGGGACGGCTGAAGCTTTCTTT
TRBV4-2	TRBD1	TRBJ1-2	-	CASSQFRDSAYGYTF	TGTGCCAGCAGCCAATTCCGGGACAGCGCTTATGGCTACACCTTC
TRBV7-9	TRBD1	TRBJ1-4	-	CASSLAGQGQRKLFF	TGTGCCAGCAGCTTAGCTGGACAGGGACAAAGGAAACTGTTTTTT
TRBV10-3	-	TRBJ1-1	-	CAISERGWAEAFF	TGTGCCATCTCTGAGCGGGGATGGGCTGAAGCTTTCTTT
TRBV27	TRBD2	TRBJ2-1	-	CASSFVETSGFWQFF	TGTGCCAGCAGTTTCGTGGAGACTAGCGGCTTTTGGCAGTTCTTC